This TCR beta chain was recorded in a study of T cell repertoires in cytomegalovirus infection. Using its own MiXCR run on the reads, TCRdb lists one record per CDR3 protein. The sample contains about half a million distinct CDR3 sequences, 40% to 50% of which appear only once. Germline CDR1 and CDR2: SGHAT and FQNNGV. The V end was cut by 3 bases, the J end by 5 bases, with 13 bases between. The CDR3 length is 14 residues. With regard to this clonotype: Antigen unknown.

This TCR was recovered from a human donor in good health (CMV status not recorded). Some clones in this sample may be carry-over from other donors' samples. The specimen comprised cultured PBMCs, sampled from culture after CMV antigen stimulation. This rearrangement joins TRBV11-2 to TRBJ1-2, with a possible D match to TRBD1 (5 bases). CDR3 sequence: CASSLDGGFYGYTF. CDR3 sequence (DNA): TGTGCCAGCAGCTTGGACGGGGGTTTTTATGGCTACACCTTC.